The 12 T cell receptor beta chains below were found in one sample sequenced in a study of tumor-infiltrating lymphocytes in oesophageal squamous cell carcinoma. TCRdb reprocessed the PCR reads via MiXCR and lists one record per CDR3 protein. The sample carries 10,000 to 15,000 distinct CDR3 sequences, about 57% recorded once. The sample taken for sequencing was esophageal tumor tissue. The receptors come from a female donor with esophageal squamous cell carcinoma.

V gene TRBV6-1 combines with J gene TRBJ2-3; D is tentatively TRBD1 or TRBD2 (7 bases each). The assigned J gene may be wrong: the sequence end matches TRBJ2-1 better. CDR3 length: 13 residues. The germline gives CDR1 MNHNS, CDR2 SASEGT. CDR3 DNA: TGTGCCAGCGGGGGGGGACAGCCAAATGAGCAGTTCTTC. It translates to CASGGGQPNEQFF.

Only a few counts were recorded for this clonotype. The chain carries TRBV19 and TRBJ2-5; D ambiguous. Trimming cost V 5 bases and J 5 bases, with 12 bases left between them. The CDR3 has 13 residues. Looked up from germline, CDR1 is LNHDA and CDR2 is SQIVND (reference sequence). This CDR3 reads CASSGNYEETQYF. CDR3 in DNA: TGTGCCAGTAGTGGCAACTATGAGGAGACCCAGTACTTC.

There are many counts of this clonotype. A read error may be the cause here, since a much bigger clone is one base away. V usage is TRBV11-2 and J usage is TRBJ2-7, with TRBD2 matching 8 bases. V trimming: 5 bases; J trimming: 7 bases; junction bases outside the gene matches: 13. Germline values: CDR1 SGHAT, CDR2 FQNNGV. There are 15 residues in the CDR3. In DNA form, the CDR3 reads TGTGCCAGCAGCCCACAACGACTAGCGAACAATGAGCAGTACTTC. Protein sequence: CASSPQRLANNEQYF.

The rearrangement uses TRBV7-3 and TRBJ1-2, with D perhaps matching TRBD1 (6 bases). This CDR3 is built from 14 residues. CDR1 is SGHTA, CDR2 FQGTGA, per germline. V was clipped by 1 base and J by 3 bases, with 9 bases between them. CDR3 coding DNA: TGTGCCAGCAGCTTAAGAGGGGGGGACTATGGCTACACCTTC. This encodes CASSLRGGDYGYTF.

This rearrangement joins TRBV7-3 to TRBJ2-4, with 16 bases matching TRBD2. The J call may be faulty, since TRBJ2-7 better matches the DNA end. The CDR3 extends over 17 amino acids. CDR1 and CDR2 (germline): SGHTA, FQGTGA. CDR3 in amino acids: CASSQMGLAGGHYEQYF. DNA of the CDR3: TGTGCCAGCAGCCAGATGGGACTAGCGGGAGGGCACTACGAGCAGTACTTC.

The V gene is TRBV10-3, the J gene TRBJ2-2; no reliable D call. This CDR3 is built from 15 residues. The germline V gene encodes CDR1 ENHRY and CDR2 SYGVKD. V was trimmed by 4 bases and J by 4 bases, leaving 13 bases between them. CDR3 bases: TGTGCCATCAGTGGGCAACCCGGACCCACCGGGGAGCTGTTTTTT. This gives the protein CAISGQPGPTGELFF.

The chain is built from TRBV7-3 and TRBJ2-1; D unresolved. Near its end, the DNA agrees better with TRBJ2-5, so the J call may be wrong. Germline V gene lookup returns CDR1 SGHTA and CDR2 FQGTGA. The CDR3 spans 13 residues. Written as DNA, the CDR3 is TGTGCCAGCAGCTTAGAGTCTTCACAGACCCAGTACTTC. This translates into CASSLESSQTQYF.

The chain has TRBV12-3 or TRBV12-4 and TRBJ2-7; TRBD1 agrees at 9 bases. The last part of the DNA fits TRBJ2-5 better; the J call may be wrong. The CDR3 has 16 amino acids. This CDR3 is CASSSSGTGNQETQYF. In DNA, the CDR3 is TGTGCCAGCAGTTCGTCCGGGACAGGGAACCAAGAGACCCAGTACTTC.

This clonotype was seen just once. V usage is TRBV5-6 and J usage is TRBJ1-5; perhaps TRBD1 as D (6 bases). The CDR3 covers 16 residues. Germline CDR1 SGHDT, CDR2 YYEEEE. The V and J ends lost 4 bases and 0 bases respectively, with 14 bases between them. DNA of the CDR3: TGTGCCAGCAGCCCCCGGGGGGGGCTTAGCAATCAGCCCCAGCATTTT. It codes for CASSPRGGLSNQPQHF.

This clonotype was detected only a few times. This chain links TRBV7-9 with TRBJ2-5, with D hard to call. The CDR3 spans 14 residues. CDR1 and CDR2 from the germline V gene are SEHNR and FQNEAQ (reference sequence). The V gene lost 3 bases and the J gene lost 0 bases, with 8 bases spanning the gap. The CDR3 loop is CASSLGGYQETQYF. The CDR3 bases are TGTGCCAGCAGCTTGGGCGGCTACCAAGAGACCCAGTACTTC.

V usage is TRBV5-6 and J usage is TRBJ2-7; D gene unclear. The J call may be faulty, since TRBJ2-1 better matches the DNA end. Germline V gives CDR1 SGHDT, CDR2 YYEEEE. The CDR3 covers 15 residues. CDR3 coding DNA: TGTGCCAGCAGCCGATTGGTGAGCTCCTACAATGAGCAGTTCTTC. This translates into CASSRLVSSYNEQFF.

The table lists this clonotype with a count of one. This may be a read error, as it is one base from a much larger clone. The V and J genes are TRBV16 and TRBJ2-1; tentatively, D is TRBD2 (6 bases). The J call is in doubt because the DNA end fits TRBJ2-7 better. The CDR3 runs to 15 residues. CDR1 is KGHSY, CDR2 FQNENV, per germline. The CDR3 DNA is TGTGCCAGCAGCCGACTAGGGAGCTCCTACAATGAGCAGTACTTC. Translating gives CASSRLGSSYNEQYF.